A selection of T cell receptor beta chains follows, all from one sample in a study of lymphopenia after photon versus proton radiotherapy. Method: immunoSEQ multiplex PCR; TCRdb's copy keeps in-frame clones and lacks some. The top ten hold around 10% of the sample, which has 20,000 to 25,000 clones, approximately 91% seen once. The material sequenced was peripheral blood, taken from a patient treated with proton-based radiotherapy. These receptors all come from a woman in her seventies with pancreatic cancer. Some clones in this sample may be carry-over from other donors' samples. Both conserved end residues are part of each CDR3. D genes are given only for firm matches. Clone size is shown for a subset of rows, as once, few, many or a class of expanded clone.

v_gene	j_gene	d_gene	abundance	CDR3nt	CDR3aa
TRBV30	TRBJ2-5	TRBD2	.	TGTGCCTGGAGTTACGGACTAGCGGGAGGCAAGACCCAGTACTTC	CAWSYGLAGGKTQYF
TRBV28	TRBJ2-7	.	.	TGTGCCAGCTCTAACATTCGCGGGGACGAGCAGTACTTC	CASSNIRGDEQYF
TRBV9	TRBJ2-3	.	.	TGTGCCAGCAGCGTAGCGGATACGCAGTATTTT	CASSVADTQYF
TRBV30	TRBJ2-2	.	.	TGTGCCTGGGCGGGGAACACCGGGGAGCTGTTTTTT	CAWAGNTGELFF
TRBV11-2	TRBJ2-7	TRBD1	.	TGTGCCAGCAGCCCGGACAGGGGTGGCTACGAGCAGTACTTC	CASSPDRGGYEQYF
TRBV18	TRBJ1-4	TRBD1	.	TGTGCCAGCTCACCACGCTCTTCGGGACAGGCCGCTAATGAAAAACTGTTTTTT	CASSPRSSGQAANEKLFF
TRBV19	TRBJ2-2	TRBD1	.	TGTGCCAGTAGTACGGGACAGGGTAACACCGGGGAGCTGTTTTTT	CASSTGQGNTGELFF
TRBV7-2	TRBJ2-7	TRBD2	.	TGTGCCAGCAGCACCCGACTAGCGGGAGCCTACGAGCAGTACTTC	CASSTRLAGAYEQYF
TRBV9	TRBJ2-7	.	.	TGTGCCAGCAGCGTAGGCGGTCTTCAGACCCGGGGAGAGCAGTACTTC	CASSVGGLQTRGEQYF
TRBV6-1	TRBJ2-3	.	.	TGTGCCAGCAGTGCAGACCAACCGGGACTTAGCACAGATACGCAGTATTTT	CASSADQPGLSTDTQYF
TRBV5-1	TRBJ2-3	TRBD2	.	TGCGCCAGCAGCTTGCGCGGGACTAGCGGGACGCGCACAGATACGCAGTATTTT	CASSLRGTSGTRTDTQYF
TRBV7-2	TRBJ2-2	.	.	TGTGCCAGCAGCTTTTCCCGGACGAACGGGGAGCTGTTTTTT	CASSFSRTNGELFF
TRBV19	TRBJ2-3	TRBD1	.	TGTGCCAGTAGTACGGACAGGTACACAGATACGCAGTATTTT	CASSTDRYTDTQYF
TRBV18	TRBJ2-1	TRBD1	.	TGTGCCAGCTCACCGGCGGGACAGGGGGTCGATGAGCAGTTCTTC	CASSPAGQGVDEQFF
TRBV6-6	TRBJ1-1	.	.	TGTGCCAGCACCAGTCGGCGGGGTAGGAACACTGAAGCTTTCTTT	CASTSRRGRNTEAFF
TRBV7-2	TRBJ2-7	TRBD1	.	TGTGCCAGCACCGCCGGGACAGGGATATTGGGGTCCTACGAGCAGTACTTC	CASTAGTGILGSYEQYF
TRBV28	TRBJ2-5	.	.	TGTGCCAGCAGCCCCCCCAGGGCCCCCTCGGGTTTCGGGGAGACCCAGTACTTC	CASSPPRAPSGFGETQYF
TRBV2	TRBJ1-1	TRBD1	.	TGTGCCAGCAGGGACAGGGGTGTGAACACTGAAGCTTTCTTT	CASRDRGVNTEAFF
TRBV29-1	TRBJ1-2	.	.	TGCAGCACCGGACAGACCAACTATGGCTACACCTTC	CSTGQTNYGYTF
TRBV28	TRBJ1-1	.	.	TGTGCCAGCTCGGGACGTCTCACTGAAGCTTTCTTT	CASSGRLTEAFF
TRBV9	TRBJ2-5	TRBD1	once	TGTGCCAGCAGCCCTAACACAGGGGGTCGAGAGACCCAGTACTTC	CASSPNTGGRETQYF
TRBV2	TRBJ1-4	.	.	TGTGCCAGCAACTGGGGTAATGAAAAACTGTTTTTT	CASNWGNEKLFF
TRBV7-2	TRBJ2-7	TRBD1	.	TGTGCCAGCAGCTTAGGAGGGACAGAGTCCGAGCAGTACTTC	CASSLGGTESEQYF
TRBV6-1	TRBJ2-7	TRBD1	.	TGTGCCAGCAGTATGGACGCACAGGGGCTCTACGAGCAGTACTTC	CASSMDAQGLYEQYF
TRBV10-1	TRBJ1-2	.	.	TGCGCCAGCAGTGACCTGGCCTATGGCTACACCTTC	CASSDLAYGYTF